These T cell receptor beta chains were read from a single sample in a study of T cells after yellow fever vaccination. TCRdb reprocessed the 5' RACE reads via MiXCR and lists one record per CDR3 protein. The sample records about 340,000 distinct CDR3 sequences, 8.7% being singletons. The sample here was PBMCs, taken on the day of the first yellow fever vaccination. These receptors all stem from a man between 18 and 29 years old who received the YFV17D yellow fever vaccine. Each CDR3 is given with its conserved first and last residue. D genes are given only for firm matches. A clone size is listed for some rows: how often the clone was seen (once, few, many), or a class if it is expanded.

V,J,size,D,DNA,CDR3
TRBV19,TRBJ2-6,many,-,TGTGCCAGTAGCGCACAGGTTCTGGGAGGGGCCAACGTCCTGACTTTC,CASSAQVLGGANVLTF
TRBV3-1,TRBJ1-5,-,-,TGTGCCAGCGCCCAAGGGGACAACGGTCAGCCCCAGCATTTT,CASAQGDNGQPQHF
TRBV4-3,TRBJ2-7,-,-,TGCGCCAGCAGCCCAAGAGGGACACCTTCCTACGAGCAGTACTTC,CASSPRGTPSYEQYF
TRBV5-1,TRBJ2-7,few,TRBD2,TGCGCCAGCAGCGGCGGGAGCGCCTACGAGCAGTACTTC,CASSGGSAYEQYF
TRBV25-1,TRBJ2-5,few,-,TGTGCCAGCAGTGAATATAGCTTTCCAGGGTCACAAGAGACCCAGTACTTC,CASSEYSFPGSQETQYF
TRBV3-1,TRBJ1-2,few,TRBD1,TGTGCCAGCAGCCAAGGGCCGGGACAGGGAAGTAATGGCTACACCTTC,CASSQGPGQGSNGYTF
TRBV4-1,TRBJ1-6,few,-,TGCGCCAGCAGCCAAGAATGGGGGGCTTTGGCCTCACCCCTCCACTTT,CASSQEWGALASPLHF
TRBV6-1,TRBJ1-2,-,-,TGTGCCAGCAGCCGGACAGAGCCCTCGGAGGGCTACACCTTC,CASSRTEPSEGYTF
TRBV4-1,TRBJ2-2,few,-,TGCGCCAGCAGCCCACAACCCCTTAACACCGGGGAGCTGTTTTTT,CASSPQPLNTGELFF
TRBV7-2,TRBJ2-7,few,-,TGTGCCAGCAGCTTAGCAACCGGAACCTACGAGCAGTACTTC,CASSLATGTYEQYF
TRBV11-3,TRBJ2-1,many,-,TGTGCCAGCAGCCCCACCCCAAGCTTCAATGAGCAGTTCTTC,CASSPTPSFNEQFF
TRBV6-1,TRBJ2-2,-,TRBD2,TGTGCCAGCAGTCCCCAATGGTTTGCGGGGGGCGAGAACACCGGGGAGCTGTTTTTT,CASSPQWFAGGENTGELFF
TRBV16,TRBJ1-3,many,-,TGTGCCAGCAGCCAATCCCGCTCTGGAAACACCATATATTTT,CASSQSRSGNTIYF
TRBV7-6,TRBJ1-1,-,TRBD1,TGTGCCAGCAGCTTGGGACAGGGTTTGAGCACTGAAGCTTTCTTT,CASSLGQGLSTEAFF
TRBV9,TRBJ2-1,-,-,TGTGCCAGCAGCGTAGGGGCTGGGAATGAGCAGTTCTTC,CASSVGAGNEQFF
TRBV20-1,TRBJ2-5,-,-,TGCAGTGCTAGGGGGATCTCCGAGACCCAGTACTTC,CSARGISETQYF
TRBV24-1,TRBJ1-6,-,-,TGTGCCACCAGTGATTTGGTAGGGGCACCCCCCGTCTATAATTCACCCCTCCACTTT,CATSDLVGAPPVYNSPLHF
TRBV19,TRBJ2-1,-,TRBD2,TGTGCCAGTAGTATTACTAGCGGGCCAGAGCAGTTCTTC,CASSITSGPEQFF
TRBV6-5,TRBJ1-1,-,-,TGTGCCAGCAGTTACTTATCGTGGACTGAAGCTTTCTTT,CASSYLSWTEAFF
TRBV5-4,TRBJ1-2,-,TRBD1,TGTGCCAGCAGTCTCAGGGGGCAGCGGGGCTACACCTTC,CASSLRGQRGYTF
TRBV10-3,TRBJ2-1,-,TRBD2,TGTGCCATCAGTGAGGGACTAGCGGGATCCTACAATGAGCAGTTCTTC,CAISEGLAGSYNEQFF
TRBV7-3,TRBJ1-5,few,-,TGTGCCAGCAGCCGAGGAGGGTCGGATCAGCCCCAGCATTTT,CASSRGGSDQPQHF
TRBV6-5,TRBJ1-5,few,-,TGTGCCAGCAGTTACGGTCCAGGTAGCAATCAGCCCCAGCATTTT,CASSYGPGSNQPQHF
TRBV5-5,TRBJ2-2,-,-,TGTGCCAGCAGCTTGGACAGGGGGGGCACCGGGGAGCTGTTTTTT,CASSLDRGGTGELFF
TRBV28,TRBJ2-1,many,-,TGTGCCAGCAGTTTACAGGGGGGCTACAATGAGCAGTTCTTC,CASSLQGGYNEQFF
TRBV28,TRBJ1-6,-,-,TGTGCCAGCAGGGGGTCGACAGTAAAAGGATCACCCCTCCACTTT,CASRGSTVKGSPLHF
TRBV19,TRBJ1-2,few,-,TGTGCCAGTAGTATAGAACAATCTAACTATGGCTACACCTTC,CASSIEQSNYGYTF
TRBV24-1,TRBJ1-2,few,-,TGTGCCACCAGTGATCCTGCCGGGACAAAGGAGGGCTACACCTTC,CATSDPAGTKEGYTF
TRBV6-5,TRBJ2-1,-,TRBD2,TGTGCCAGCAGTTATGTTGCGGGGGGGAATGAGCAGTTCTTC,CASSYVAGGNEQFF
TRBV20-1,TRBJ2-5,-,-,TGCAGTGCTAGAGAGCCCCCGGGGGAGACCCAGTACTTC,CSAREPPGETQYF
TRBV6-5,TRBJ1-5,few,-,TGTGCCAGCAGCCCCCAGGGGCAGCCCCAGCATTTT,CASSPQGQPQHF
TRBV20-1,TRBJ2-1,few,TRBD2,TGCAGTGCTAGACCCGTAGCGGGGGGGCCCCAGTTCTTC,CSARPVAGGPQFF
TRBV12-3/TRBV12-4,TRBJ1-1,-,TRBD1,TGTGCCAGCAGTTCAAGACAGGGGGCTAGCACTGAAGCTTTCTTT,CASSSRQGASTEAFF
TRBV7-2,TRBJ1-5,many,TRBD1,TGTGCCAGCAGCTTAAGACCAGGACAGGGCTATCAGCCCCAGCATTTT,CASSLRPGQGYQPQHF
TRBV5-1,TRBJ2-4,-,-,TGCGCCAGCAGCTTGTCTCAGCGGGAAAACATTCAGTACTTC,CASSLSQRENIQYF
TRBV7-9,TRBJ1-1,many,-,TGCGCCAGCAGTTCAAGGGGGAACACTGAAGCTTTCTTT,CASSSRGNTEAFF
TRBV15,TRBJ2-1,many,TRBD1,TGTGCCACCAGGGACAGGGCAGAGGTTTACAATGAGCAGTTCTTC,CATRDRAEVYNEQFF
TRBV20-1,TRBJ2-2,-,TRBD1,TGCAGTGCTAGTTCAGCGACAGGGAATGTCGGGGAGCTGTTTTTT,CSASSATGNVGELFF
TRBV12-3/TRBV12-4,TRBJ1-1,few,-,TGTGCCAGCAGTTTTTCCTGGGGGAGCACTGAAGCTTTCTTT,CASSFSWGSTEAFF
TRBV7-2,TRBJ2-7,few,-,TGTGCCAGCAGCCCTCGGCTCGCTAGCGACGAGCAGTACTTC,CASSPRLASDEQYF
TRBV5-6,TRBJ1-2,few,TRBD1,TGTGCCAGCAGTTTCTACAGGGGATTCTATGGCTACACCTTC,CASSFYRGFYGYTF
TRBV5-5,TRBJ2-2,-,TRBD2,TGTGCCAGCAGCACTCAAGCGGGGTACGGGGAGCTGTTTTTT,CASSTQAGYGELFF
TRBV20-1,TRBJ1-2,few,TRBD1,TGCAGTGCCCCGGACAGGGACAGCCTTTCATATGGCTACACCTTC,CSAPDRDSLSYGYTF
TRBV5-4,TRBJ2-5,-,TRBD2,TGTGCCAGCAGCTTGAAGCGGGGGGGCAAAGAGACCCAGTACTTC,CASSLKRGGKETQYF
TRBV10-3,TRBJ2-1,few,TRBD2,TGTGCCATCAGGGAGTCGTTTGCGGGAGGTAGCAATGAGCAGTTCTTC,CAIRESFAGGSNEQFF
TRBV6-1,TRBJ1-2,few,-,TGTGCCAGCAGCCGGACAGTTTTTGGCTACACCTTC,CASSRTVFGYTF
TRBV20-1,TRBJ1-6,-,-,TGCAGTGCTAGAGATCGCCGGACAGTAAATTCACCCCTCCACTTT,CSARDRRTVNSPLHF
TRBV4-3,TRBJ1-2,-,-,TGCGCCAGCAGCCAAGAACGGACCCGGGGTGGCTACACCTTC,CASSQERTRGGYTF
TRBV5-1,TRBJ2-2,few,-,TGCGCCAGCAGCTTGTTTATGAACACCGGGGAGCTGTTTTTT,CASSLFMNTGELFF
TRBV28,TRBJ1-5,-,-,TGTGCCAGCAGTTTTTGGTTGTCGGAACTTGCTAGCAATCAGCCCCAGCATTTT,CASSFWLSELASNQPQHF
TRBV6-2/TRBV6-3,TRBJ2-2,few,TRBD1,TGTGCCAGCTCCGGGACAGGGGTGCCCGGGGAGCTGTTTTTT,CASSGTGVPGELFF
TRBV5-5,TRBJ2-2,-,-,TGTGCCAGCAGCTTCGAACAAATGAACACCGGGGAGCTGTTTTTT,CASSFEQMNTGELFF
TRBV5-1,TRBJ1-1,many,-,TGCGCCAGCAGCAACATTTACGAAGCTTTCTTT,CASSNIYEAFF
TRBV3-1,TRBJ2-2,few,-,TGTGCCAGCAGCCAACTTGGGCCAGGCGCGAACACCGGGGAGCTGTTTTTT,CASSQLGPGANTGELFF
TRBV27,TRBJ1-4,few,TRBD1,TGTGCCAGCAGTCCAGGGACAGGGGGCAGTGAAAAACTGTTTTTT,CASSPGTGGSEKLFF